This TCR beta chain was identified during a study of T cell changes during pregnancy in multiple sclerosis (dated by TCRdb to about 2019). Looking at the study overall: Changes in the T cell repertoire over the course of pregnancy were examined in this study in women with multiple sclerosis.

In the case of this clone: Its antigen specificity is not known. Base quality data are lacking; no much larger clone is found one base away.

Library generation was performed with the immunoSEQ multiplex PCR assay. TCRdb provides this immuneACCESS table in a form limited to in-frame rearrangements. Some clones are lacking; in checked studies, under half of them reflect an unresolved V gene, and why the rest are absent is not known. The table for this sample lists 65,000 to 95,000 clones; about 89% of them were counted only once. The ten largest clones represent around 1.8% of the sample. Between the V and J ends, shortened by 4 bases and 4 bases respectively, the junction contains 14 bases. Its CDR3 holds 15 amino acids, cysteine through phenylalanine. The entry retains the CDR3 DNA only, 45 bases that are in frame from base 1. CDR1 and CDR2, per the germline V gene, are SGHDT and YYEEEE.

The sample was peripheral blood, taken before pregnancy. This sequence uses TRBV5-6 and TRBJ1-4; the D gene identity is not certain. The receptor was isolated from a female donor with multiple sclerosis, enrolled in a pregnancy study. In nucleotides, the sequence is TGTGCCAGCAGCCCCTTGGCGGACTATAATGAAAAACTGTTTTTT. This sequence encodes CASSPLADYNEKLFF.